Listed below are T cell receptor beta chains from one sample, sequenced in a study of shared clonotypes between healthy human individuals. TCRdb keeps only in-frame clones here, not all; method: immunoSEQ multiplex PCR. Here the sample spans over a million clones, 75% to 80% being singletons. Sequences were obtained from memory CD4+ T cells from PBMCs. The receptors originated from a man between 18 and 35 years old in good health. Some clones in this sample may be carry-over from other donors' samples. CDR3s include the opening cysteine and the closing phenylalanine or tryptophan. Each record gives: clone size, V gene, J gene, D gene, CDR3 length, CDR3 DNA, CDR3 protein. D genes are given only for firm matches. For some rows the clone size is stated as once, few or many, or as a class when expanded; others skip it.

abundance: -
v_gene: TRBV4-2
j_gene: TRBJ2-1
d_gene: TRBD2
len: 16
CDR3nt: TGTGCCAGCAGCCAAGAGACTAGCGGGAGCTACAATGAGCAGTTCTTC
CDR3aa: CASSQETSGSYNEQFF

abundance: -
v_gene: TRBV29-1
j_gene: TRBJ1-1
d_gene: -
len: 13
CDR3nt: TGCAGCGTTGTAACAGAGTTCATGGCTGAAGCTTTCTTT
CDR3aa: CSVVTEFMAEAFF

abundance: -
v_gene: TRBV6-5
j_gene: TRBJ2-7
d_gene: TRBD2
len: 14
CDR3nt: TGTGCCAGCAGTTATAGGACTAGCGGGTACGAGCAGTACTTC
CDR3aa: CASSYRTSGYEQYF

abundance: -
v_gene: TRBV14
j_gene: TRBJ1-4
d_gene: -
len: 14
CDR3nt: TGTGCCAGCAGCGAGGACGGCTTTAATGAAAAACTGTTTTTT
CDR3aa: CASSEDGFNEKLFF

abundance: -
v_gene: TRBV5-1
j_gene: TRBJ2-7
d_gene: -
len: 16
CDR3nt: TGCGCCAGCAGCTCCTCCACCGGGACTTTTCCCTACGAGCAGTACTTC
CDR3aa: CASSSSTGTFPYEQYF

abundance: -
v_gene: TRBV11-2
j_gene: TRBJ2-5
d_gene: TRBD2
len: 14
CDR3nt: TGTGCCAGCAGCTCCTCAGCCCGAGACGGGAGGGTTTACTTC
CDR3aa: CASSSSARDGRVYF

abundance: -
v_gene: TRBV28
j_gene: TRBJ1-2
d_gene: -
len: 10
CDR3nt: TGTGCCAGCAGGAGGAATGGCTACACCTTC
CDR3aa: CASRRNGYTF

abundance: -
v_gene: TRBV28
j_gene: TRBJ1-5
d_gene: -
len: 16
CDR3nt: TGTGCCAGCAGGATAGGGGGGGTTGGGCCACATCAGCCCCAGCATTTT
CDR3aa: CASRIGGVGPHQPQHF

abundance: -
v_gene: TRBV18
j_gene: TRBJ2-7
d_gene: -
len: 12
CDR3nt: TGTGCCAGCTCACCAAATGGGTACGAGCAGTACTTC
CDR3aa: CASSPNGYEQYF

abundance: -
v_gene: TRBV28
j_gene: TRBJ1-5
d_gene: -
len: 15
CDR3nt: TGTGCCAGCAGCCCGCGGGGTCAGGGAATTCAGCCCCAGCATTTT
CDR3aa: CASSPRGQGIQPQHF

abundance: -
v_gene: TRBV7-2
j_gene: TRBJ1-2
d_gene: -
len: 14
CDR3nt: TGTGCCAGCAGCTTCGGACCGGTTAACTATGGCTACACCTTC
CDR3aa: CASSFGPVNYGYTF

abundance: -
v_gene: TRBV28
j_gene: TRBJ2-7
d_gene: TRBD1
len: 15
CDR3nt: TGTGCCAGCAGGATGGGACAGCTCGGTTCCGGCGAGCAGTACTTC
CDR3aa: CASRMGQLGSGEQYF

abundance: -
v_gene: TRBV7-8
j_gene: TRBJ2-5
d_gene: TRBD1
len: 17
CDR3nt: TGTGCCAGCAGCTTTAAACAGGGGACCTCGTACCAAGAGACCCAGTACTTC
CDR3aa: CASSFKQGTSYQETQYF

abundance: -
v_gene: TRBV10-3
j_gene: TRBJ1-1
d_gene: -
len: 15
CDR3nt: TGTGCCATCAGTGACCACACGGGGGGGGGCTCTCAAGCTTTCTTT
CDR3aa: CAISDHTGGGSQAFF

abundance: few
v_gene: TRBV30
j_gene: TRBJ1-1
d_gene: -
len: 11
CDR3nt: TGTGCCTGGGGCCAGAACACTGAAGCTTTCTTT
CDR3aa: CAWGQNTEAFF

abundance: -
v_gene: TRBV10-1
j_gene: TRBJ2-1
d_gene: -
len: 15
CDR3nt: TGCGCCAGCAGTGATGAGAGTGCCCCCTACAATGAGCAGTTCTTC
CDR3aa: CASSDESAPYNEQFF

abundance: -
v_gene: TRBV6-6
j_gene: TRBJ1-3
d_gene: TRBD1
len: 14
CDR3nt: TGTGCCAGCAGAGGGGGCTCCTATGGAAACACCATATATTTT
CDR3aa: CASRGGSYGNTIYF

abundance: -
v_gene: TRBV5-6
j_gene: TRBJ2-1
d_gene: -
len: 13
CDR3nt: TGTGCCAGCAGCTTGGAAGGCCAAGGCTCGCAGTTCTTC
CDR3aa: CASSLEGQGSQFF

abundance: once
v_gene: TRBV6-5
j_gene: TRBJ2-5
d_gene: -
len: 16
CDR3nt: TGTGCCAGCAGTTACTCGTCGGCTAGCGCACAAGAGACCCAGTACTTC
CDR3aa: CASSYSSASAQETQYF

abundance: once
v_gene: TRBV11-2
j_gene: TRBJ2-3
d_gene: TRBD2
len: 15
CDR3nt: TGTGCCAGCAGCTCCGGACTAGCGGGAGTGGATACGCAGTATTTT
CDR3aa: CASSSGLAGVDTQYF

abundance: -
v_gene: TRBV18
j_gene: TRBJ2-7
d_gene: TRBD2
len: 15
CDR3nt: TGTGCCAGCTCACCTTCGACTAGCGGGATAGGCGAGCAGTACTTC
CDR3aa: CASSPSTSGIGEQYF

abundance: many
v_gene: TRBV29-1
j_gene: TRBJ2-3
d_gene: -
len: 13
CDR3nt: TGCAGCGTTAATGGACAGTACACAGATACGCAGTATTTT
CDR3aa: CSVNGQYTDTQYF

abundance: -
v_gene: TRBV6-5
j_gene: TRBJ1-4
d_gene: -
len: 14
CDR3nt: TGTGCCAGCAGTTATCGCAGAGATAATGAAAAACTGTTTTTT
CDR3aa: CASSYRRDNEKLFF

abundance: few
v_gene: TRBV30
j_gene: TRBJ1-1
d_gene: -
len: 13
CDR3nt: TGTGCCTGGAGGTTAGATGGGAACACTGAAGCTTTCTTT
CDR3aa: CAWRLDGNTEAFF

abundance: -
v_gene: TRBV25-1
j_gene: TRBJ2-7
d_gene: -
len: 15
CDR3nt: TGTGCCAGCAGTGAAGGAGGGGGCCCTCGGTACGAGCAGTACTTC
CDR3aa: CASSEGGGPRYEQYF

abundance: -
v_gene: TRBV28
j_gene: TRBJ1-2
d_gene: -
len: 14
CDR3nt: TGTGCCAGCGATCCAGGGGCCCGTAACTATGGCTACACCTTC
CDR3aa: CASDPGARNYGYTF

abundance: -
v_gene: TRBV29-1
j_gene: TRBJ2-2
d_gene: -
len: 14
CDR3nt: TGCAGCGGACGAAGGGGGACCAACACCGGGGAGCTGTTTTTT
CDR3aa: CSGRRGTNTGELFF

abundance: once
v_gene: TRBV27
j_gene: TRBJ1-5
d_gene: -
len: 19
CDR3nt: TGTGCCAGCACCCTCATAGGGAAGAGGTTGGGAAAAGGCAATCAGCCCCAGCATTTT
CDR3aa: CASTLIGKRLGKGNQPQHF

abundance: few
v_gene: TRBV5-8
j_gene: TRBJ2-7
d_gene: TRBD2
len: 17
CDR3nt: TGTGCCAGCAGCAGAACCAAACGAGCGGGAGACATCTACGAGCAGTACTTC
CDR3aa: CASSRTKRAGDIYEQYF

abundance: -
v_gene: TRBV18
j_gene: TRBJ2-2
d_gene: -
len: 16
CDR3nt: TGTGCCAGCTCACCAAATCTAGCCGTGAACACCGGGGAGCTGTTTTTT
CDR3aa: CASSPNLAVNTGELFF

abundance: once
v_gene: TRBV5-1
j_gene: TRBJ1-3
d_gene: -
len: 15
CDR3nt: TGCGCCAGCAGCTTGGAGGACTTCTCTGGAAACACCATATATTTT
CDR3aa: CASSLEDFSGNTIYF

abundance: -
v_gene: TRBV7-3
j_gene: TRBJ2-6
d_gene: TRBD2
len: 18
CDR3nt: TGTGCCAGCAGCTTAACTTTGGGCGGGAGCGCTGGGGCCAACGTCCTGACTTTC
CDR3aa: CASSLTLGGSAGANVLTF

abundance: -
v_gene: TRBV7-9
j_gene: TRBJ1-5
d_gene: TRBD1
len: 14
CDR3nt: TGTGCCAGCAGCTTAACGGGACAGCTTCAGCCCCAGCATTTT
CDR3aa: CASSLTGQLQPQHF

abundance: -
v_gene: TRBV29-1
j_gene: TRBJ1-2
d_gene: -
len: 12
CDR3nt: TGCAGCGTCCGACAGCTGCTGTATGGCTACACCTTC
CDR3aa: CSVRQLLYGYTF

abundance: -
v_gene: TRBV19
j_gene: TRBJ1-5
d_gene: TRBD1
len: 15
CDR3nt: TGTGCCAGTAGCCCCGGGGACAGGGTAGATCAGCCCCAGCATTTT
CDR3aa: CASSPGDRVDQPQHF

abundance: -
v_gene: TRBV28
j_gene: TRBJ2-7
d_gene: -
len: 14
CDR3nt: TGTGCCAGCAGTTTGCCAGCGGGCCCCTACGAGCAGTACTTC
CDR3aa: CASSLPAGPYEQYF

abundance: -
v_gene: TRBV10-2
j_gene: TRBJ2-7
d_gene: -
len: 14
CDR3nt: TGCGCCAGCAGTGAGTCGAGCAGGCTAGGCGAGCAGTACTTC
CDR3aa: CASSESSRLGEQYF

abundance: -
v_gene: TRBV5-1
j_gene: TRBJ2-3
d_gene: TRBD2
len: 17
CDR3nt: TGCGCCAGCAGCTCGGGACTAGCGGCAGGAGTTACAGATACGCAGTATTTT
CDR3aa: CASSSGLAAGVTDTQYF